These 27 T cell receptor beta chains share one sample of origin, sequenced in a study of blood T cell repertoires in COVID-19. TCRdb's table, derived via immunoSEQ multiplex PCR, lists solely in-frame clones and lacks some. The sample holds under 300,000 clones; approximately 86% are singletons and the top ten take under 6.5%. The sample consisted of PBMCs or T cells enriched from blood (not recorded which). The source is a woman in her 30s with acute COVID-19.

The V gene is TRBV5-1, the J gene TRBJ2-1, with 7 bases matching TRBD1. Germline V gene sequence: CDR1 SGHRS, CDR2 YFSETQ. Trimming at V came to 4 bases and at J to 5 bases, leaving 6 bases not matched to a gene. The CDR3 has 14 residues. CDR3 sequence reads: CASSALQGHNEQFF. The CDR3 coding sequence is TGCGCCAGCAGCGCATTACAGGGGCACAATGAGCAGTTCTTC.

This chain uses TRBV6-5 with TRBJ1-5; D is uncertain. The CDR3 totals 13 residues. From germline, CDR1 is MNHEY and CDR2 SVGAGI. V was clipped by 5 bases and J by 9 bases, with 14 bases between them. CDR3 bases: TGTGCCAGCAGTCCCCGGCCCCGAGGGCCCCAGCATTTT. Protein: CASSPRPRGPQHF.

This chain connects TRBV29-1 to TRBJ1-1, with 8 bases that match TRBD1. From germline, CDR1 is SQVTM and CDR2 ANQGSEA. The CDR3 runs to 14 residues. V dropped 5 bases and J dropped 5; count of bases not matched to a gene: 10. This CDR3 is CSVYGQGDWTEAFF. The DNA for the CDR3 is TGCAGCGTTTACGGACAGGGCGATTGGACTGAAGCTTTCTTT.

The chain links TRBV28 to TRBJ2-7, with 10 bases aligning to TRBD1. In germline, CDR1 is MDHEN, CDR2 SYDVKM. The CDR3 loop spans 14 amino acids. After removal of 8 bases from V and 7 bases from J, the junction contained 11 bases not matched to a gene. The CDR3 DNA follows: TGTGCCAGCTCGTACCGGGACAGGGGTCGGGAGCAGTACTTC. It specifies CASSYRDRGREQYF.

The V and J genes are TRBV19 and TRBJ2-3, with D hard to call. Germline values: CDR1 LNHDA, CDR2 SQIVND (reference sequence). With 3 bases removed from V and 2 bases from J, the gap between germline ends came to 12 bases. The CDR3 has 15 amino acids. Here the CDR3 DNA reads TGTGCCAGTAGTATCTGGAACAGAAACACAGATACGCAGTATTTT. Translating gives CASSIWNRNTDTQYF.

The chain couples TRBV19 to TRBJ1-5; perhaps TRBD1 as D (6 bases). The CDR3 sequence is 12 residues long. Germline CDR1 reads LNHDA; CDR2 reads SQIVND (reference sequence). V was clipped by 4 bases and J by 6 bases, with 7 bases between them. CDR3 protein: CASSTGVQPQHF. In nucleotides, the CDR3 is TGTGCCAGTAGTACAGGGGTTCAGCCCCAGCATTTT.

The chain has TRBV7-2 and TRBJ2-4; a weak D match, TRBD2 (6 bases). The V end lost 1 base, the J end lost 1 base, and 14 bases lay between the germline ends. CDR1 and CDR2 (germline): SGHTA, FQGNSA. The CDR3 extends over 17 amino acids. The CDR3 DNA follows: TGTGCCAGCAGCTTAGGGCGAGGAGGGGTGGCCAAAAACATTCAGTACTTC. It yields the protein CASSLGRGGVAKNIQYF.

V usage is TRBV9 and J usage is TRBJ2-2; perhaps TRBD2 as D (6 bases). The CDR3 runs 15 residues. From germline, CDR1 is SGDLS and CDR2 YYNGEE. Trimming took 0 bases from V and 2 from J, leaving 8 bases between them. This CDR3 is CASSVAGDNTGELFF. CDR3 nucleotide sequence: TGTGCCAGCAGCGTAGCGGGGGACAACACCGGGGAGCTGTTTTTT.

The chain has TRBV3-1 (or the pseudogene TRBV3-2) and TRBJ2-3, with a possible D match to TRBD2 (6 bases). Per germline, CDR1 LGHDT and CDR2 YNNKEL (reference sequence). CDR3 length: 16 amino acids. The germline V and J ends were trimmed by 4 bases and 0 bases, with 14 bases remaining between them. CDR3 in DNA: TGTGCCAGCAGCCCCTCCGGGGGACTCAGCACAGATACGCAGTATTTT. This translates into CASSPSGGLSTDTQYF.

This sequence joins TRBV15 and TRBJ2-2; the match to TRBD1 covers 7 bases. The CDR3 runs 15 residues. V shed 7 bases and J 4 bases; nucleotides not matched to a gene: 9. Germline V gene sequence: CDR1 LNHNV, CDR2 YYDKDF (reference sequence). In DNA form, the CDR3 reads TGTGCCACCACCCCGAGGGGGCGCGGCACCGGGGAGCTGTTTTTT. Translated, it gives CATTPRGRGTGELFF.

The J gene is TRBJ2-5, the V gene TRBV5-1; 11 bases agree with TRBD1. CDR1 is SGHRS and CDR2 is YFSETQ in the germline V gene. CDR3 length: 14 amino acids. Unmatched junction bases numbered 4, after V lost 4 bases and J lost 5 bases. The CDR3 region has the DNA TGCGCCAGCAGCCTTGGACAGGGGGCTGAGACCCAGTACTTC. Translating gives CASSLGQGAETQYF.

This CDR3 reads CSVEEAPRYTQYF. As DNA, the CDR3 is TGCAGCGTTGAAGAAGCCCCACGTTATACGCAGTATTTT. The chain carries TRBV29-1 and TRBJ2-3, with D unresolved. The V gene's germline CDR1 is SQVTM and CDR2 ANQGSEA. V lost 0 bases and J lost 7, with 11 bases in between. This CDR3 is 13 amino acids long.

The CDR3 DNA reads TGTGCCAGCAGCCGAGACAGGGTTGAGGAAAAACTGTTTTTT. Translated: CASSRDRVEEKLFF. V gene TRBV11-2 combines with J gene TRBJ1-4, with 7 positions matching TRBD1. Trimming took 5 bases from V and 8 from J; bases not matched to a gene: 8. The CDR3 covers 14 residues. Germline CDR1 and CDR2: SGHAT and FQNNGV.

The chain joins TRBV19 to TRBJ2-2; 10 nucleotides align to TRBD1. CDR1 and CDR2 from the germline V gene are LNHDA and SQIVND (reference sequence). Germline trimming cut 6 bases from V and 6 bases from J; bases unmatched to any gene: 7. CDR3 length: 15 residues. The CDR3 is CASSYGTGAPGELFF. The DNA for the CDR3 is TGTGCCAGTAGCTACGGGACAGGGGCTCCCGGGGAGCTGTTTTTT.

This sequence joins TRBV28 and TRBJ1-6, with 7 bases identical to TRBD1. The CDR3 contains 17 residues. Germline CDR1 and CDR2: MDHEN and SYDVKM. The ends lost 6 bases at V and 0 bases at J; junction bases unmatched: 8. The CDR3 sequence: CASRRQGSLSYNSPLHF. In nucleotides, the CDR3 is TGTGCCAGCAGAAGACAGGGTAGTCTCTCCTATAATTCACCCCTCCACTTT. Drawing the rest from reference TRBV28 and TRBJ1-6, the complete variable domain is DVKVTQSSRYLVKRTGEKVFLECVQDMDHENMFWYRQDPGLGLRLIYFSYDVKMKEKGDIPEGYSVSREKKERFSLILESASTNQTSMYLCASRRQGSLSYNSPLHFGNGTRLTVT.

V is TRBV28 and J is TRBJ1-6, with D tentatively TRBD1 (6 bases). This CDR3 spans 14 amino acids. Trimming removed 7 bases from V and 10 bases from J, with 17 bases in between. Germline loops: CDR1 MDHEN, CDR2 SYDVKM. In nucleotides, the CDR3 is TGTGCCAGCACCTTCCCCGGACAGACATCACCCCTCCACTTT. Translating it yields CASTFPGQTSPLHF.

Written as DNA, the CDR3 is TGTGCCAGTAGTATTTCGGGGATGGTCGGGCAGCCCCAGCATTTT. Its protein product is CASSISGMVGQPQHF. The chain has TRBV19 and TRBJ1-5; D is ambiguous. V lost 3 bases and J 7 bases, leaving 16 bases between the germline ends. The CDR3 has 15 residues. Germline V lookup: CDR1 LNHDA, CDR2 SQIVND (reference sequence).

The rearrangement joins TRBV25-1 to TRBJ2-1, with D perhaps TRBD2 (6 bases). The ends were cut back, 2 bases at V and 7 bases at J, with 12 bases in the middle. CDR3 length: 14 residues. Germline V gene data show CDR1 as MGHDK and CDR2 as SYGVNS. In DNA form, the CDR3 reads TGTGCCAGCAGTGAAGGGAAGACTAGTAATGAGCAGTTCTTC. Its protein is CASSEGKTSNEQFF. The full variable domain, with the rest looked up from reference TRBV25-1 and TRBJ2-1, is EADIYQTPRYLVIGTGKKITLECSQTMGHDKMYWYQQDPGMELHLIHYSYGVNSTEKGDLSSESTVSRIRTEHFPLTLESARPSHTSQYLCASSEGKTSNEQFFGPGTRLTVL.

J is TRBJ2-5 and V is TRBV3-1 (or the pseudogene TRBV3-2); D is unclear. Germline V lookup: CDR1 LGHDT, CDR2 YNNKEL (reference sequence). V lost 2 bases and J lost 5, with 12 bases in between. This CDR3 comprises 14 residues. Here the CDR3 reads CASSQHYLRETQYF. CDR3 nucleotide sequence: TGTGCCAGCAGCCAACACTACCTGCGGGAGACCCAGTACTTC.

V gene TRBV3-1 (or the pseudogene TRBV3-2) combines with J gene TRBJ2-7; 8 positions match TRBD1. The V segment lost 4 bases and the J segment 7 bases; nucleotides outside the gene matches: 15. The CDR3 covers 16 residues. Germline V lookup: CDR1 LGHDT, CDR2 YNNKEL (reference sequence). The CDR3, as DNA: TGTGCCAGCAGCCGCCCGGGACAGGACCCCGCCCGGGAGCAGTACTTC. This codes for CASSRPGQDPAREQYF.

The rearrangement links TRBV18 to TRBJ2-1; D gene unclear. Trimming shortened V by 5 bases and J by 3 bases, and 8 bases separated the two germline ends. Germline loops: CDR1 KGHSH, CDR2 LQKENI. The CDR3 extends over 13 amino acids. This CDR3 reads CASSNLGYNEQFF. In nucleotides, the CDR3 is TGTGCCAGCTCAAATCTAGGCTACAATGAGCAGTTCTTC.

This clone was counted a few times. The chain couples TRBV7-9 to TRBJ1-1, with D unresolved. Germline V lookup: CDR1 SEHNR, CDR2 FQNEAQ (reference sequence). The V end lost 4 bases, the J end lost 5 bases, and 14 bases lay between the germline ends. This CDR3 is built from 14 residues. CDR3 sequence: CASSSRRGGTEAFF. The DNA for the CDR3 is TGTGCCAGCAGCTCCCGACGGGGAGGGACTGAAGCTTTCTTT.

The rearrangement links TRBV10-2 to TRBJ2-3; the match to TRBD1 covers 8 bases. Losses at the gene ends were 7 bases for V and 7 bases for J; bases not matched to a gene: 10. The CDR3 length is 14 residues. Germline V lookup: CDR1 WSHSY, CDR2 SAAADI. CDR3 loop: CASNPMTGVNTQYF. CDR3 nucleotide sequence: TGCGCCAGCAATCCAATGACAGGGGTGAATACGCAGTATTTT.

This sequence joins TRBV28 and TRBJ1-2; D might be TRBD1 (5 bases). The V end lost 5 bases, the J end lost 8 bases, and 15 bases lay between the germline ends. CDR3 length equals 13 residues. Germline loops: CDR1 MDHEN, CDR2 SYDVKM. CDR3 residues: CASSTQGSWGYTF. The CDR3 DNA reads TGTGCCAGCAGTACCCAGGGCTCCTGGGGCTACACCTTC.

This chain links TRBV29-1 with TRBJ2-5; TRBD1 matches at 9 bases. Unmatched junction bases numbered 12, after V lost 3 bases and J lost 4 bases. Germline-derived CDR1 and CDR2 are SQVTM and ANQGSEA. The CDR3 loop spans 16 amino acids. CDR3 amino acids: CSVDGATGGIGETQYF. The CDR3 DNA reads TGCAGCGTTGACGGGGCGACAGGGGGAATAGGAGAGACCCAGTACTTC.

The chain has TRBV14 and TRBJ1-3; D is perhaps TRBD1 (5 bases). V lost 1 base and J lost 9, with 13 bases in between. The CDR3 loop spans 14 amino acids. The V gene's germline CDR1 is SGHDN and CDR2 FVKESK. The CDR3 DNA sequence: TGTGCCAGCAGCCAAGTGAGACAGCTAGGCACCATATATTTT. Amino acids: CASSQVRQLGTIYF.

The rearrangement links TRBV29-1 to TRBJ1-1; D perhaps matches TRBD1 (5 bases). The V and J ends lost 2 bases and 4 bases respectively, with 11 bases between them. Germline V gene sequence: CDR1 SQVTM, CDR2 ANQGSEA. This CDR3 region has 13 residues. CDR3 nucleotides: TGCAGCGTTGAACTCCAGGGAGGCACTGAAGCTTTCTTT. The encoded protein is CSVELQGGTEAFF.